One and the same sample provided the 20 T cell receptor beta chains below, sequenced in a study of blood T cell repertoires in COVID-19. TCRdb's copy holds only in-frame clones and misses some; the assay was immunoSEQ multiplex PCR. The sample lists 50,000 to 65,000 clones, about 83% occurring once. Sequences were obtained from peripheral blood. The receptors stem from a human donor in a cohort sampled during active COVID-19.

The chain couples TRBV15 to TRBJ2-1; TRBD2 aligns across 10 bases. After removal of 0 bases from V and 9 bases from J, the junction contained 8 bases not matched to a gene. This CDR3 spans 16 amino acids. Per germline, CDR1 LNHNV and CDR2 YYDKDF (reference sequence). DNA for the CDR3: TGTGCCACCAGCAGAGATGGAGCGGGGGGGCCTCTTGAGCAGTTCTTC. Residues: CATSRDGAGGPLEQFF.

The table lists this clone with a few counts. J is TRBJ2-7 and V is TRBV6-2 or TRBV6-3, with TRBD1 identical over 8 bases. CDR3 size: 16 residues. Trimming removed 6 bases from V and 1 base from J; junction bases left unmatched: 11. Germline values: CDR1 MNHEY, CDR2 SVGEGT. The CDR3 is CASSWTGRVLSYEQYF. In DNA form, the CDR3 reads TGTGCCAGCAGCTGGACAGGGCGAGTACTTTCCTACGAGCAGTACTTC.

The chain employs TRBV10-3 and TRBJ2-1, with 7 bases aligning to TRBD2. The V segment lost 7 bases and the J segment 2 bases; nucleotides outside the gene matches: 5. The length of the CDR3 is 14 residues. CDR1 and CDR2 from the germline V gene are ENHRY and SYGVKD. CDR3 nucleotide sequence: TGTGCCATCAATCCGGGGACTACCTACAATGAGCAGTTCTTC. Its translation: CAINPGTTYNEQFF.

This chain uses TRBV18 with TRBJ1-1; maybe TRBD1 (5 bases). The CDR3 contains 15 residues. CDR1 KGHSH and CDR2 LQKENI come from the germline V gene. Trimming took off 3 bases at V and 2 bases at J, with 13 bases between the two ends. Here the CDR3 reads CASSPQKTANTEAFF. The DNA for the CDR3 is TGTGCCAGCTCACCCCAAAAGACAGCCAACACTGAAGCTTTCTTT.

The chain joins TRBV11-2 to TRBJ2-3; 14 positions match TRBD2. The CDR3 consists of 18 residues. Losses at the gene ends were 4 bases for V and 0 bases for J; bases not matched to a gene: 6. Germline values: CDR1 SGHAT, CDR2 FQNNGV. The CDR3 protein is CASSSYGTSGGSTDTQYF. For the CDR3, the DNA is TGTGCCAGCAGCTCGTACGGGACTAGCGGGGGTAGCACAGATACGCAGTATTTT.

The chain joins TRBV11-2 to TRBJ1-2; D gene uncertain. This CDR3 contains 13 residues. V was cut by 1 base and J by 3 bases, with 6 bases left in between. In germline, CDR1 is SGHAT, CDR2 FQNNGV. CDR3 in amino acids: CASSLGGYYGYTF. The CDR3 DNA reads as TGTGCCAGCAGCTTAGGAGGGTACTATGGCTACACCTTC.

The J gene is TRBJ2-2, the V gene TRBV9; no firm D call. V shed 0 bases and J shed 7 bases, with 4 bases lying between them. The CDR3 covers 12 residues. Germline V lookup: CDR1 SGDLS, CDR2 YYNGEE. The CDR3 region is CASSVGGGELFF. The CDR3 DNA reads TGTGCCAGCAGCGTAGGCGGCGGGGAGCTGTTTTTT.

The rearrangement links TRBV2 to TRBJ2-7; TRBD2 matches 13 bases. CDR1 and CDR2 (germline): SNHLY, FYNNEI. V shed 6 bases and J 2 bases; nucleotides not matched to a gene: 10. The CDR3 is 17 amino acids. The CDR3 DNA sequence: TGTGCCAGCAGAACAACCCCACTAGCGGGAGGGCCCTACGAGCAGTACTTC. It translates to CASRTTPLAGGPYEQYF.

J is TRBJ2-6 and V is TRBV29-1; 7 bases align to TRBD1. CDR3 length: 17 residues. Germline trimming cut 0 bases from V and 2 bases from J; bases unmatched to any gene: 7. Germline V CDR1 and CDR2: SQVTM, ANQGSEA. CDR3 nucleotide sequence: TGCAGCGTTGAAGATGGACAGGACCCGGCTGGGGCCAACGTCCTGACTTTC. Amino acids: CSVEDGQDPAGANVLTF.

Only one count was recorded for this clone. The V and J genes are TRBV11-2 and TRBJ2-7, with D maybe TRBD1 (6 bases). The CDR3 is 15 amino acids. V lost 2 bases, J lost 8 bases, and 19 bases lay in between. Germline CDR1 reads SGHAT; CDR2 reads FQNNGV. CDR3 nucleotides: TGTGCCAGCAGCTTAACCTATTCGCAGGGGATTCAGCAGTACTTC. It is translated as CASSLTYSQGIQQYF.

This rearrangement joins TRBV18 to TRBJ1-1, with D perhaps matching TRBD1 (6 bases). Germline V gene lookup returns CDR1 KGHSH and CDR2 LQKENI. This CDR3 is built from 12 residues. The V gene lost 3 bases and the J gene lost 8 bases, with 10 bases spanning the gap. This CDR3 reads CASSPRQDEAFF. The CDR3 DNA is TGTGCCAGCTCACCGAGACAGGACGAAGCTTTCTTT.

V gene TRBV4-1 combines with J gene TRBJ1-2, with TRBD1 as a possible D gene (6 bases). V was trimmed by 1 base and J by 0 bases, leaving 9 bases between them. Per germline, CDR1 MGHRA and CDR2 YSYEKL. CDR3 length: 15 amino acids. The CDR3 nucleotides are TGCGCCAGCAGCCAAGCAAGGACAGCTAACTATGGCTACACCTTC. This gives the protein CASSQARTANYGYTF.

The V call is TRBV10-3, the J call TRBJ1-1; 8 nucleotides align to TRBD1. The CDR3 contains 16 residues. The junction had 4 bases not matched to a gene; V was cut back by 0 bases and J by 1 base. In germline, CDR1 is ENHRY, CDR2 SYGVKD. CDR3 sequence (DNA): TGTGCCATCAGTGAGTCCGGGACAGGAAAGAACACTGAAGCTTTCTTT. Protein sequence: CAISESGTGKNTEAFF.

This clone came up once. The chain has TRBV2 and TRBJ1-1; the match to TRBD1 covers 7 bases. The trim removed 6 bases at V and 0 bases at J, leaving 7 bases unmatched. The CDR3 spans 15 residues. Germline CDR1 and CDR2: SNHLY and FYNNEI. As DNA, the CDR3 is TGTGCCAGCAGGCCTCGACAGGGCTTGAACACTGAAGCTTTCTTT. It codes for CASRPRQGLNTEAFF.

The rearrangement uses TRBV9 and TRBJ2-1; 8 nucleotides agree with TRBD2. V shed 0 bases and J 6 bases; nucleotides not matched to a gene: 8. Germline assignment: CDR1 SGDLS and CDR2 YYNGEE. CDR3 length: 16 residues. DNA of the CDR3: TGTGCCAGCAGCGTAGAAGGGACTAGAAGTCCCAATGAGCAGTTCTTC. It codes for CASSVEGTRSPNEQFF.

The chain combines TRBV30 with TRBJ2-5; D is unclear. The CDR3 loop spans 12 amino acids. V gave up 1 base and J gave up 4 bases, with 7 bases separating them. Germline lookup yields CDR1 GTSNPN and CDR2 SVGIG (reference sequence). CDR3 sequence: CAWSASRETQYF. The CDR3 DNA follows: TGTGCCTGGAGTGCGTCCCGAGAGACCCAGTACTTC.

The chain couples TRBV28 to TRBJ2-2; D is possibly TRBD2 (6 bases). This CDR3 is 15 amino acids long. V dropped 4 bases and J dropped 6 bases, with 15 bases sitting between them. Germline CDR1 is MDHEN and CDR2 is SYDVKM. This CDR3 is CASSSERREPGELFF. In DNA form, the CDR3 reads TGTGCCAGCAGTTCGGAAAGGAGGGAACCCGGGGAGCTGTTTTTT.

The chain links TRBV10-3 to TRBJ2-1; 8 bases fit TRBD2. V was pared by 3 bases and J by 9 bases, with 4 bases of the junction left unmatched. The V gene's germline CDR1 is ENHRY and CDR2 SYGVKD. The CDR3 totals 13 residues. The CDR3 sequence: CAISDVGGGEQFF. As DNA, the CDR3 is TGTGCCATCAGTGACGTCGGGGGGGGTGAGCAGTTCTTC.

The chain combines TRBV5-4 with TRBJ2-5; the D gene is possibly TRBD1 (7 bases). Trimming took 4 bases from V and 4 from J, leaving 17 bases between them. Germline V CDR1 and CDR2: SGHNT, YYREEE (reference sequence). The length of the CDR3 is 15 residues. The CDR3 spells CASSPYRGGRETQYF. The CDR3 DNA follows: TGTGCCAGCAGCCCGTACAGGGGAGGTAGAGAGACCCAGTACTTC.

V usage is TRBV10-3 and J usage is TRBJ1-4; TRBD1 agrees at 8 bases. The ends lost 11 bases at V and 7 bases at J; junction bases unmatched: 12. Germline V gene data show CDR1 as ENHRY and CDR2 as SYGVKD. The CDR3 is 14 residues long. The DNA of the CDR3 is TGTGCCGTTTCGGGACAGGCGTCTGGTGAAAAACTGTTTTTT. Encoded protein: CAVSGQASGEKLFF.